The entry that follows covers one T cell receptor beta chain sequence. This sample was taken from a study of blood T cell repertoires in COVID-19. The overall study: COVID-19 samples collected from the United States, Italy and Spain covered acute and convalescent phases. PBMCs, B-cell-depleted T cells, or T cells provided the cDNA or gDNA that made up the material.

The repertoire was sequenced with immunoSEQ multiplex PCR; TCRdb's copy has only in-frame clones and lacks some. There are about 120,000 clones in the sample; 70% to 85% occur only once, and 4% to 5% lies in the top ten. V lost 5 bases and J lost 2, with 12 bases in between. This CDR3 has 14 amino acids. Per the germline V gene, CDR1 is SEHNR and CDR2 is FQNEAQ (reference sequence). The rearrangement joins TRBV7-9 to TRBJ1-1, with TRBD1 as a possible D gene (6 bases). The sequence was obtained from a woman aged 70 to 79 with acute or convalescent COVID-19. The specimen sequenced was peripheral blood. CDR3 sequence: CASSPQGINTEAFF. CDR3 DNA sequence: TGTGCCAGCAGCCCACAGGGCATTAACACTGAAGCTTTCTTT.